Listed below are T cell receptor beta chains from one sample, sequenced in a study of blood T cell repertoires in COVID-19. Measured with immunoSEQ multiplex PCR; TCRdb has only the in-frame clones, and not every one. The repertoire consists of 70,000 to 95,000 clones, with about 79% occurring once and the leading ten covering about 20%. The sequenced sample was peripheral blood. The receptors stem from a woman aged 45-65 years with acute or convalescent COVID-19. Each CDR3 is given with its conserved first and last residue. Each record gives: D gene, J gene, clone size, V gene, CDR3 protein, CDR3 DNA. A D gene is named only where the DNA matches it firmly. Clone size is shown for a subset of rows, as once, few, many or a class of expanded clone.

>TRBD2|TRBJ2-1|-|TRBV6-5
CASRIGQGGSNEQFF
TGTGCCAGCCGGATTGGGCAGGGAGGGAGCAATGAGCAGTTCTTC
>-|TRBJ2-7|-|TRBV7-9
CASSLMSEQYF
TGTGCCAGCAGCTTAATGAGCGAGCAGTACTTC
>-|TRBJ1-6|-|TRBV19
CASSMRVYSPLHF
TGTGCCAGTAGTATGAGGGTCTATTCACCCCTCCACTTT
>TRBD2|TRBJ2-7|-|TRBV6-2/TRBV6-3
CASSYPTLAGGPRSYEQYF
TGTGCCAGCAGTTACCCCACCCTAGCGGGGGGGCCTCGTTCCTACGAGCAGTACTTC
>-|TRBJ1-2|once|TRBV7-9
CASSPGSGGYTF
TGTGCCAGCAGCCCGGGCAGCGGAGGCTACACCTTC
>-|TRBJ2-7|-|TRBV3-1/TRBV3-2
CASSSLGGAEQYF
TGTGCCAGCAGCTCCCTTGGGGGGGCCGAGCAGTACTTC
>-|TRBJ2-6|-|TRBV6-6
CASSLAHSGANVLTF
TGTGCCAGCAGTTTGGCCCACTCTGGGGCCAACGTCCTGACTTTC
>TRBD1|TRBJ1-2|few|TRBV6-2/TRBV6-3
CASSYRGDRGVLYGYTF
TGTGCCAGCAGTTACCGAGGCGACAGGGGTGTCCTCTATGGCTACACCTTC
>TRBD1|TRBJ2-1|-|TRBV19
CASSMTGVYNEQFF
TGTGCCAGTAGTATGACAGGGGTATACAATGAGCAGTTCTTC
>TRBD1|TRBJ2-7|-|TRBV27
CASGPYRGVYEQYF
TGTGCCAGCGGGCCCTACAGGGGCGTCTACGAGCAGTACTTC
>TRBD2|TRBJ2-2|few|TRBV5-4
CASSSGGGAVRDTGELFF
TGTGCCAGCAGCTCGGGCGGGGGGGCAGTTCGGGACACCGGGGAGCTGTTTTTT
>TRBD1|TRBJ1-1|-|TRBV19
CASIGTGGARNTEAFF
TGTGCCAGTATTGGGACAGGGGGCGCGAGGAACACTGAAGCTTTCTTT
>TRBD2|TRBJ2-5|-|TRBV10-3
CAISLAGDAETQYF
TGTGCCATCAGTTTAGCGGGAGACGCGGAGACCCAGTACTTC
>-|TRBJ1-1|-|TRBV27
CASSFLTGNTEAFF
TGTGCCAGCAGTTTCCTGACGGGGAACACTGAAGCTTTCTTT
>-|TRBJ1-4|-|TRBV27
CASSVDRSRYEKLFF
TGTGCCAGCAGTGTAGACAGATCGCGCTATGAAAAACTGTTTTTT
>-|TRBJ1-1|-|TRBV19
CASSIFRNTEAFF
TGTGCCAGTAGTATATTCAGGAACACTGAAGCTTTCTTT
>TRBD1|TRBJ2-7|-|TRBV5-1
CASSSAGTGFYEQYF
TGCGCCAGCAGCTCCGCCGGGACAGGGTTCTACGAGCAGTACTTC
>TRBD2|TRBJ2-3|-|TRBV29-1
CSVEPTSGLGDTQYF
TGCAGCGTTGAACCGACTAGCGGGTTGGGAGATACGCAGTATTTT
>-|TRBJ2-1|-|TRBV5-4
CASSLRVLDNEQFF
TGTGCCAGCAGCTTGAGAGTGCTGGACAATGAGCAGTTCTTC
>-|TRBJ1-4|-|TRBV5-1
CASSLGAATNEKLFF
TGCGCCAGCAGCTTGGGGGCAGCAACTAATGAAAAACTGTTTTTT
>TRBD1|TRBJ2-7|-|TRBV7-2
CASSLALTGVYEQYF
TGTGCCAGCAGCTTAGCGTTGACAGGGGTATACGAGCAGTACTTC
>-|TRBJ2-7|-|TRBV5-1
CASSLVPPPSIPYEQYF
TGCGCCAGCAGCTTGGTGCCCCCACCATCTATCCCCTACGAGCAGTACTTC
>-|TRBJ2-5|-|TRBV4-3
CASSRSGVAEETQYF
TGCGCCAGCAGCCGCTCAGGAGTAGCGGAAGAGACCCAGTACTTC
>TRBD1|TRBJ1-2|-|TRBV28
CASSLAGTGDRYGYTF
TGTGCCAGCAGTTTGGCCGGGACAGGGGACAGGTATGGCTACACCTTC
>TRBD1|TRBJ2-7|-|TRBV15
CATSSRTGGSYEQYF
TGTGCCACCAGCAGTAGGACAGGGGGCAGCTACGAGCAGTACTTC
>TRBD1|TRBJ1-5|-|TRBV28
CASKAGGNQPQHF
TGTGCCAGCAAGGCAGGGGGGAATCAGCCCCAGCATTTT
>-|TRBJ1-4|-|TRBV9
CASSVGRATNEKLFF
TGTGCCAGCAGCGTGGGCAGGGCAACTAATGAAAAACTGTTTTTT
>-|TRBJ2-7|-|TRBV7-6
CASSFAGQSYEQYF
TGTGCCAGCAGCTTTGCGGGACAGTCCTACGAGCAGTACTTC
>TRBD2|TRBJ2-1|-|TRBV5-4
CASGGGLVF
TGTGCCAGCGGGGGGGGGTTGGTCTTC
>-|TRBJ2-4|-|TRBV7-7
CASSLESGDVKNIQYF
TGTGCTAGCAGCTTAGAGTCCGGGGATGTCAAAAACATTCAGTACTTC
>-|TRBJ1-6|once|TRBV12-5
CASKGVGDNSPLHF
TGTGCTAGTAAAGGGGTAGGGGATAATTCACCCCTCCACTTT
>-|TRBJ1-2|-|TRBV29-1
CSVGGAGPNGYTF
TGCAGCGTTGGTGGAGCGGGACCGAATGGCTACACCTTC
>-|TRBJ1-1|-|TRBV9
CASSVAQVGTEAFF
TGTGCCAGCAGCGTAGCGCAGGTAGGCACTGAAGCTTTCTTT
>TRBD1|TRBJ2-1|-|TRBV5-1
CASSLDRVNRNEQFF
TGCGCCAGCAGCTTAGACAGGGTCAACCGGAATGAGCAGTTCTTC
>TRBD2|TRBJ2-1|-|TRBV5-8
CASSYGLAGRSSGNEQFF
TGTGCCAGCAGCTACGGACTAGCGGGACGTTCTTCGGGCAATGAGCAGTTCTTC
>TRBD1|TRBJ2-2|-|TRBV6-2/TRBV6-3
CASSYGDRAPGELFF
TGTGCCAGCAGTTACGGGGACAGGGCGCCGGGGGAGCTGTTTTTT
>-|TRBJ1-1|-|TRBV5-1
CASSLAGGANTEAFF
TGCGCCAGCAGCTTGGCAGGAGGGGCGAACACTGAAGCTTTCTTT
>TRBD1|TRBJ2-7|-|TRBV27
CASSADLGGREQYF
TGTGCCAGCAGTGCCGACCTAGGGGGCCGCGAGCAGTACTTC
>-|TRBJ2-1|-|TRBV28
CASSWSSYNEQFF
TGTGCCAGCAGTTGGAGCTCCTACAATGAGCAGTTCTTC
>-|TRBJ2-2|-|TRBV7-6
CASSRTVAGELFF
TGTGCCAGCAGCCGGACAGTGGCCGGGGAGCTGTTTTTT
>TRBD2|TRBJ2-7|-|TRBV6-2/TRBV6-3
CASSARGLAAYEQYF
TGTGCCAGCAGTGCCCGGGGACTAGCGGCCTACGAGCAGTACTTC
>-|TRBJ2-7|-|TRBV28
CASINQRAEQYF
TGTGCCAGCATTAACCAGCGGGCCGAGCAGTACTTC
>-|TRBJ1-4|-|TRBV28
CASSLTVGREKLFF
TGTGCCAGCAGTTTAACAGTTGGGAGAGAAAAACTGTTTTTT
>-|TRBJ1-5|-|TRBV2
CASSLAGVAQPQHF
TGTGCCAGCAGTTTGGCAGGGGTGGCTCAGCCCCAGCATTTT
>-|TRBJ2-3|-|TRBV3-1/TRBV3-2
CASSQDYEDTQYF
TGTGCCAGCAGCCAAGATTATGAGGATACGCAGTATTTT
>-|TRBJ2-2|-|TRBV4-2
CASSQGSANTGELFF
TGTGCCAGCAGCCAAGGGTCAGCGAACACCGGGGAGCTGTTTTTT
>TRBD1|TRBJ1-2|few|TRBV2
CASKRGGTGKLYGYTF
TGTGCCAGTAAACGTGGGGGGACAGGCAAACTTTATGGCTACACCTTC
>-|TRBJ2-1|-|TRBV14
CASSDRQNLFEQFF
TGTGCCAGCAGCGATCGACAGAACCTTTTTGAGCAGTTCTTC
>-|TRBJ1-2|-|TRBV5-5
CASSRRALGIGYTF
TGTGCCAGCAGCCGGAGGGCCCTTGGGATTGGCTACACCTTC
>TRBD1|TRBJ2-1|-|TRBV5-1
CASGTGNNEQFF
TGCGCCAGCGGGACAGGGAACAATGAGCAGTTCTTC
>-|TRBJ2-5|-|TRBV19
CASSISGQGQETQYF
TGTGCCAGTAGTATTAGTGGCCAGGGCCAAGAGACCCAGTACTTC
>TRBD1|TRBJ2-7|-|TRBV29-1
CSVVLQGHPYEQYF
TGCAGCGTTGTTCTACAGGGGCACCCCTACGAGCAGTACTTC
>TRBD1|TRBJ1-2|-|TRBV28
CASWTGYSYGYTF
TGTGCCAGCTGGACAGGGTATAGCTATGGCTACACCTTC
>-|TRBJ2-7|few|TRBV2
CASSLGLMEQYF
TGTGCCAGCAGTCTGGGACTCATGGAGCAGTACTTC
>-|TRBJ1-5|-|TRBV6-5
CASGLNQPQHF
TGTGCCAGCGGGCTCAATCAGCCCCAGCATTTT
>-|TRBJ2-1|-|TRBV28
CASIVSRVPGNEQFF
TGTGCCAGCATCGTTTCGAGGGTCCCTGGGAATGAGCAGTTCTTC
>TRBD1|TRBJ2-7|-|TRBV19
CASSWTGNSQDEQYF
TGTGCCAGTAGTTGGACAGGGAATTCGCAAGACGAGCAGTACTTC
>TRBD2|TRBJ2-1|-|TRBV5-1
CASSSSGTSGGNEQFF
TGCGCCAGCAGCTCCTCCGGGACTAGCGGGGGCAATGAGCAGTTCTTC
>TRBD1|TRBJ1-1|-|TRBV18
CASSPGEGANTEAFF
TGTGCCAGCTCACCAGGCGAGGGGGCGAACACTGAAGCTTTCTTT